The clone carrying this T cell receptor beta chain was observed once. Antigen unknown. TCRdb redid the calling of the reads with MiXCR, one entry per CDR3 protein. There are roughly 800,000 distinct CDR3 sequences in the sample; almost 30% occur only once, and less than 15% lies in the top ten. These data come from a study of T cell repertoires in cytomegalovirus infection. The CDR3 covers 16 residues. Germline V gives CDR1 SGDLS, CDR2 YYNGEE. V trimming: 3 bases; J trimming: 3 bases; junction bases outside the gene matches: 5. The TCR originated in a human donor in good health (CMV status not recorded). Some clones in this sample may be carry-over from other donors' samples. This rearrangement joins TRBV9 to TRBJ2-5; 13 bases fit TRBD2. The sample consisted of cultured CD8+ T cells from PBMCs, taken from culture after CMV antigen stimulation. For the CDR3, the DNA is TGTGCCAGCAGCGCCGAACTAGCGGGGGGGGAAGAGACCCAGTACTTC. Translating it yields CASSAELAGGEETQYF.